The 13 T cell receptor beta chains reported below all come from one sample, sequenced in a study of regulatory T cells in long-lasting Graves disease. For TCR beta, libraries came from iRepertoire HTBI primers and Arm-PCR of CDR3 regions. One entry per CDR3 protein results from TCRdb running MiXCR on the multiplex PCR reads. The table lists roughly 400,000 distinct CDR3 sequences, approximately 15% of them singletons. Described time point: newly diagnosed GD, antithyroid drugs for less than 3 months. RNA isolated from PBMCs was used to make the TCR library. The data also belong to a second study, concerning T cells in Graves' hyperthyroidism and ophthalmopathy.

The sequencing used peripheral blood mononuclear cells (PBMCs), collected at new diagnosis, from a patient treated with antithyroid drugs. The receptors derive from a middle-aged woman with Graves disease.

This clonotype came up a few times. The gene calls are TRBV30 and TRBJ2-7; 7 nucleotides agree with TRBD1. Germline CDR1 reads GTSNPN; CDR2 reads SVGIG (reference sequence). This CDR3 is built from 13 residues. The V and J ends lost 3 bases and 0 bases, in that order; junction bases with no gene match: 2. The CDR3 DNA is TGTGCCTGGAGAGGACAGGCCTCCTACGAGCAGTACTTC. Amino acids: CAWRGQASYEQYF. The variable domain in full, with the rest retrieved from reference TRBV30 and TRBJ2-7, is SQTIHQWPATLVQPVGSPLSLECTVEGTSNPNLYWYRQAAGRGLQLLFYSVGIGQISSEVPQNLSASRPQDRQFILSSKKLLLSDSGFYLCAWRGQASYEQYFGPGTRLTVT.

The table lists this clonotype with many counts. The chain has TRBV6-1 and TRBJ1-6; the D gene is possibly TRBD1 (5 bases). Trimming stripped 7 bases from V and 7 bases from J, with 11 bases between. Looked up from germline, CDR1 is MNHNS and CDR2 is SASEGT. The CDR3 loop spans 13 amino acids. The CDR3 bases are TGTGCCAGCAATGACAGAGGAAATTCACCCCTCCACTTT. This gives the protein CASNDRGNSPLHF.

The sample holds a few counts of this clonotype. The germline gene is not matched at one end of the junction; a read error may be the cause. V gene TRBV5-4 combines with J gene TRBJ2-1, with D possibly matching TRBD1 (5 bases). CDR3 length: 15 amino acids. Germline loops: CDR1 SGHNT, CDR2 YYREEE (reference sequence). The DNA for the CDR3 is TGTGCCAGCAGCCCGGGTGGGGCGTCCTACAATGAGCAGCTCTTC. Its protein is CASSPGGASYNEQLF.

There are many counts of this clonotype. This sequence joins TRBV3-1 and TRBJ2-7, with TRBD2 as a possible D gene (6 bases). The CDR3 has 15 amino acids. Germline assignment: CDR1 LGHDT and CDR2 YNNKEL (reference sequence). Trimming shortened V by 5 bases and J by 7 bases, and 21 bases separated the two germline ends. The CDR3 region is CASSDRLGPSSEQYF. DNA of the CDR3: TGTGCCAGCAGCGATCGACTAGGACCCTCATCGGAGCAGTACTTC.

This clonotype was found a few times. This chain uses TRBV28 with TRBJ2-1; 7 nucleotides agree with TRBD2. Germline loops: CDR1 MDHEN, CDR2 SYDVKM. The CDR3 extends over 15 amino acids. V was clipped by 6 bases and J by 8 bases; unmatched bases: 13. Here the CDR3 DNA reads TGTGCCAGCAGATTGCCTAGCGGCCGTGGGTATGAGCAGTTCTTC. Protein: CASRLPSGRGYEQFF. The full variable domain, its missing parts supplied by reference TRBV28 and TRBJ2-1, is DVKVTQSSRYLVKRTGEKVFLECVQDMDHENMFWYRQDPGLGLRLIYFSYDVKMKEKGDIPEGYSVSREKKERFSLILESASTNQTSMYLCASRLPSGRGYEQFFGPGTRLTVL.

This clonotype was seen ten or more times. The chain combines TRBV20-1 with TRBJ2-5; 8 bases are shared with TRBD2. CDR1 DFQATT and CDR2 SNEGSKA come from the germline V gene (reference sequence). Losses at the gene ends were 6 bases for V and 5 bases for J; bases not matched to a gene: 17. This CDR3 has 16 residues. CDR3 in amino acids: CSANQGGSGTPETQYF. CDR3 sequence (DNA): TGCAGTGCCAACCAGGGTGGTAGCGGGACCCCCGAGACCCAGTACTTC.

This clonotype was counted many times. The genes are TRBV7-2 and TRBJ2-7; TRBD2 aligns across 12 bases. This CDR3 comprises 17 residues. Trimming took 5 bases from V and 4 from J; bases not matched to a gene: 12. Germline V gene lookup returns CDR1 SGHTA and CDR2 FQGNSA. This CDR3 reads CASSTRGTGTSGYEQYF. The CDR3 nucleotides are TGTGCCAGCAGCACGAGGGGGACCGGGACTAGCGGGTACGAGCAGTACTTC.

This clonotype was counted at least ten times. The V call is TRBV2, the J call TRBJ1-1; D ambiguous. The CDR3 has 13 residues. Germline CDR1 reads SNHLY; CDR2 reads FYNNEI. V dropped 2 bases and J dropped 0 bases, with 4 bases sitting between them. The chain's CDR3 is CASSESVNTEAFF. The CDR3 DNA is TGTGCCAGCAGTGAATCGGTGAACACTGAAGCTTTCTTT.

The sample holds one count of this clonotype. The V and J genes are TRBV9 and TRBJ2-5, with 7 nucleotides matching TRBD2. The CDR3 length is 17 residues. Looked up from germline, CDR1 is SGDLS and CDR2 is YYNGEE. J was trimmed by 5 bases and V by 0 bases; bases with no gene match: 13. The CDR3 DNA reads TGTGCCAGCAGCGTAGAGGGTTCGAGCGGGATTTTGGAGACCCAGTACTTC. Its translation: CASSVEGSSGILETQYF.

This clonotype was seen repeatedly, ten times or more. The chain is built from TRBV7-2 and TRBJ1-1; a weak D match, TRBD1 (5 bases). Per the germline V gene, CDR1 is SGHTA and CDR2 is FQGNSA. Trimming took 6 bases from V and 0 from J, leaving 14 bases between them. The CDR3 is 15 amino acids. DNA of the CDR3: TGTGCCAGCAGTCCCACCGGGACTATGAACACTGAAGCTTTCTTT. Translated: CASSPTGTMNTEAFF.

This clonotype was seen many times. The rearrangement joins TRBV12-3 or TRBV12-4 to TRBJ2-3; the D is unclear. Trimming removed 2 bases at V and 7 bases at J, with 7 bases between. There are 12 residues in the CDR3. DNA of the CDR3: TGTGCCAGCAGTTTACCCCCCAATACGCAGTATTTT. The encoded protein is CASSLPPNTQYF.

A few counts support this clonotype. This chain links TRBV12-5 with TRBJ2-6, with D hard to call. This CDR3 is 16 amino acids long. Germline CDR1 is LGHNT and CDR2 is FRNRAP. Trimming removed 0 bases at V and 0 bases at J, with 6 bases between. CDR3 nucleotides: TGTGCTAGTGGTTTGGTAATAATCTCTGGGGCCAACGTCCTGACTTTC. This translates into CASGLVIISGANVLTF.

This clonotype appeared many times. The V call is TRBV7-9, the J call TRBJ2-7, with 10 bases that match TRBD1. CDR3 size: 16 residues. In germline, CDR1 is SEHNR, CDR2 FQNEAQ (reference sequence). Losses at the gene ends were 5 bases for V and 6 bases for J; bases not matched to a gene: 13. DNA for the CDR3: TGTGCCAGCAGCCCCACCCCCGGGACAGGGGTCGGCGAGCAGTACTTC. Its protein is CASSPTPGTGVGEQYF.